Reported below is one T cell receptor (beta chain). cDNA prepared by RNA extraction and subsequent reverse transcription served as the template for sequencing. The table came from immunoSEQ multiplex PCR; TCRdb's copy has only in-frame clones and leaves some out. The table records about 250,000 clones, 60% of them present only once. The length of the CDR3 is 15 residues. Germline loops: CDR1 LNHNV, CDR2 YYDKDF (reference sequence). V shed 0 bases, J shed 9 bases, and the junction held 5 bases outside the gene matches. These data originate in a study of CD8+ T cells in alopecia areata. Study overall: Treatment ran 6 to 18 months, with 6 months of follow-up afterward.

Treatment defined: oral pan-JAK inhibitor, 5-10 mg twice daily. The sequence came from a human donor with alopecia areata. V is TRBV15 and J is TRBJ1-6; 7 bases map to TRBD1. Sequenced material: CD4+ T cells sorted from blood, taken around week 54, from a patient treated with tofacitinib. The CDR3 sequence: CATSRELAGGSPLHF. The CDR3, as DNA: TGTGCCACCAGCAGAGAATTAGCAGGGGGTTCACCCCTCCACTTT.